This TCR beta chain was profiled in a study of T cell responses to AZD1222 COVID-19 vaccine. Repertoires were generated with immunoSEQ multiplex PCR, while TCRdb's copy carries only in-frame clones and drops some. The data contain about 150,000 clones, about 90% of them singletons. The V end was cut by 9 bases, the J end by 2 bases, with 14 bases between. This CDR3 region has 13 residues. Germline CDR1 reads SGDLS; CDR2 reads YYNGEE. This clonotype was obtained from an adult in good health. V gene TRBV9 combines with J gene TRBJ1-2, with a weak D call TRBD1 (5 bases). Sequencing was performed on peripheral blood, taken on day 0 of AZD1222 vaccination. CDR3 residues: CATTLGPNYGYTF. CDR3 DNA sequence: TGTGCCACTACCCTGGGACCCAACTATGGCTACACCTTC.